The 27 T cell receptor beta chains listed next were all sequenced from one sample in a study of blood T cell repertoires in COVID-19. Measured with immunoSEQ multiplex PCR; TCRdb has only the in-frame clones, and not every one. The repertoire holds under 200,000 clones, with about 88% as singletons. What was sequenced was peripheral blood. Receptor source: a man in his late teens or twenties with acute or convalescent COVID-19.

The genes are TRBV7-2 and TRBJ1-2; 11 bases line up with TRBD1. This CDR3 spans 15 amino acids. Germline CDR1 reads SGHTA; CDR2 reads FQGNSA. The trim removed 5 bases at V and 2 bases at J, leaving 4 bases unmatched. The CDR3 nucleotides are TGTGCCAGCAGCCCGCGGACAGGGGGCAACTATGGCTACACCTTC. Translating gives CASSPRTGGNYGYTF. Drawing the rest from reference TRBV7-2 and TRBJ1-2, the complete variable domain is GAGVSQSPSNKVTEKGKDVELRCDPISGHTALYWYRQSLGQGLEFLIYFQGNSAPDKSGLPSDRFSAERTGGSVSTLTIQRTQQEDSAVYLCASSPRTGGNYGYTFGSGTRLTVV.

V and J are TRBV11-3 and TRBJ1-4; 11 bases align to TRBD1. J lost 3 bases, V lost 0 bases, and 12 bases had no gene match. This CDR3 spans 20 amino acids. CDR1 is SGHNT, CDR2 YENEEA, per germline. The CDR3: CASSLEQRTGGRTANEKLFF. CDR3 sequence (DNA): TGTGCCAGCAGCTTAGAACAAAGGACAGGGGGCCGGACAGCTAATGAAAAACTGTTTTTT.

The chain carries TRBV4-1 and TRBJ2-3; TRBD2 aligns across 11 bases. V was clipped by 4 bases and J by 2 bases; unmatched bases: 5. Germline lookup yields CDR1 MGHRA and CDR2 YSYEKL. This CDR3 contains 16 residues. DNA of the CDR3: TGCGCCAGCAGCCTCTTACTAGCGGGGGCCACAGATACGCAGTATTTT. Protein: CASSLLLAGATDTQYF.

The chain combines TRBV2 with TRBJ2-7; 8 positions match TRBD1. This CDR3 has 14 amino acids. Trimming cost V 11 bases and J 6 bases; bases outside gene matches: 15. Germline lookup yields CDR1 SNHLY and CDR2 FYNNEI. The CDR3 DNA reads as TGTGCCGGCAACCTCGACAGGGGTGACGGCGAGCAGTACTTC. Translating it yields CAGNLDRGDGEQYF.

This clone was counted only a few times. The chain uses TRBV4-1 and TRBJ2-3, with 12 bases identical to TRBD2. CDR1 and CDR2 from the germline V gene are MGHRA and YSYEKL. The CDR3 runs 17 residues. J was trimmed by 8 bases and V by 1 base; bases with no gene match: 10. In nucleotides, the CDR3 is TGCGCCAGCAGCCAAGCGAATCTAGCGGGGGGGCACGGTACGCAGTATTTT. It codes for CASSQANLAGGHGTQYF.

V is TRBV7-8 and J is TRBJ1-1; D gene uncertain. CDR3 size: 14 residues. The V and J ends lost 2 bases and 1 base respectively, with 8 bases between them. CDR1 and CDR2 (germline): SGHVS, FQNEAQ. CDR3 nucleotides: TGTGCCAGCAGCTTACAGTTAACGAACACTGAAGCTTTCTTT. This sequence encodes CASSLQLTNTEAFF. Supplemented by reference TRBV7-8 and TRBJ1-1, the full variable domain reads GAGVSQSPRYKVAKRGQDVALRCDPISGHVSLFWYQQALGQGPEFLTYFQNEAQLDKSGLPSDRFFAERPEGSVSTLKIQRTQQEDSAVYLCASSLQLTNTEAFFGQGTRLTVV.

CDR3 protein: CSVEVLRTDDYGYTF. The CDR3 nucleotides read TGCAGCGTTGAGGTCCTTCGGACAGACGATTATGGCTACACCTTC. This chain connects TRBV29-1 to TRBJ1-2; a possible D gene is TRBD1 (6 bases). V was cut by 3 bases and J by 5 bases, with 19 bases left in between. Germline V gene lookup returns CDR1 SQVTM and CDR2 ANQGSEA. The CDR3 runs 15 residues. The complete variable domain, with remaining parts taken from reference TRBV29-1 and TRBJ1-2, reads SAVISQKPSRDICQRGTSLTIQCQVDSQVTMMFWYRQQPGQSLTLIATANQGSEATYESGFVIDKFPISRPNLTFSTLTVSNMSPEDSSIYLCSVEVLRTDDYGYTFGSGTRLTVV.

V and J are TRBV6-5 and TRBJ1-2, with 7 bases lining up with TRBD1. With V trimmed by 5 bases and J by 5 bases, 5 bases remained unmatched. The CDR3 totals 13 residues. Looked up from germline, CDR1 is MNHEY and CDR2 is SVGAGI. The CDR3 is CASSPDRVYGYTF. The CDR3 DNA is TGTGCCAGCAGTCCTGACAGGGTGTATGGCTACACCTTC.

The chain employs TRBV5-4 and TRBJ2-2; D remains unclear. V was pared by 4 bases and J by 7 bases, with 8 bases between. This CDR3 spans 12 amino acids. Germline V gene sequence: CDR1 SGHNT, CDR2 YYREEE (reference sequence). Written as DNA, the CDR3 is TGTGCCAGCAGCCCCCATGTCGGGGAGCTGTTTTTT. This translates into CASSPHVGELFF.

The J gene is TRBJ1-1, the V gene TRBV5-1; tentative D call: TRBD1 (6 bases). V was pared by 1 base and J by 1 base, with 11 bases between. Germline V gene data show CDR1 as SGHRS and CDR2 as YFSETQ. The CDR3 sequence is 15 residues long. The CDR3 bases are TGCGCCAGCAGCTTGCCGGGGGGCGGGAACACTGAAGCTTTCTTT. Its translation is CASSLPGGGNTEAFF.

V gene TRBV24-1 combines with J gene TRBJ2-3; 13 bases line up with TRBD2. The CDR3 is made up of 17 amino acids. Looked up from germline, CDR1 is KGHDR and CDR2 is SFDVKD. The V segment lost 3 bases and the J segment 4 bases; nucleotides outside the gene matches: 6. The CDR3: CATSDPELAGGPDTQYF. The CDR3 region has the DNA TGTGCCACCAGTGATCCCGAACTAGCGGGGGGGCCAGATACGCAGTATTTT.

The chain uses TRBV9 and TRBJ2-5; D is perhaps TRBD2 (5 bases). Germline V lookup: CDR1 SGDLS, CDR2 YYNGEE. The CDR3 consists of 13 residues. With 1 base removed from V and 6 bases from J, the gap between germline ends came to 10 bases. The DNA of the CDR3 is TGTGCCAGCAGCGTAAGTCCCGGGAAGACCCAGTACTTC. Protein sequence: CASSVSPGKTQYF.

The chain joins TRBV28 to TRBJ2-2; no clear D gene. The V gene's germline CDR1 is MDHEN and CDR2 SYDVKM. The V end lost 5 bases, the J end lost 3 bases, and 7 bases lay between the germline ends. The CDR3 runs 13 residues. CDR3 nucleotide sequence: TGTGCCAGCAGTCTCGGGTACACCGGGGAGCTGTTTTTT. Its protein product is CASSLGYTGELFF.

The chain uses TRBV5-1 and TRBJ1-2; D is perhaps TRBD1 (6 bases). Germline V CDR1 and CDR2: SGHRS, YFSETQ. The CDR3 length is 15 residues. Trimming removed 7 bases at V and 6 bases at J, with 22 bases between. As DNA, the CDR3 is TGCGCCAGCCTTTGGGGGCGGTCGTATATGGATGGCTACACCTTC. Amino acid sequence: CASLWGRSYMDGYTF.

The chain links TRBV7-8 to TRBJ2-7, with 11 positions matching TRBD1. Losses at the gene ends were 0 bases for V and 3 bases for J; bases not matched to a gene: 1. Germline assignment: CDR1 SGHVS and CDR2 FQNEAQ. This CDR3 is 15 amino acids long. CDR3 nucleotide sequence: TGTGCCAGCAGCTTAGCCGGGACAGGGGGCTACGAGCAGTACGTC. It yields the protein CASSLAGTGGYEQYV.

The chain has TRBV5-8 and TRBJ1-5, with a possible D match to TRBD1 (5 bases). V was cut by 3 bases and J by 11 bases, with 18 bases left in between. From germline, CDR1 is SGHTS and CDR2 YDEGEE. This CDR3 has 14 residues. The CDR3 here is CASSSARGLTSQHF. In DNA form, the CDR3 reads TGTGCCAGCAGCTCCGCTCGGGGGTTAACATCCCAGCATTTT.

This clone was observed a few times. The chain has TRBV2 and TRBJ1-3, with 7 bases identical to TRBD1. The CDR3 covers 14 residues. Germline V lookup: CDR1 SNHLY, CDR2 FYNNEI. The junction had 2 bases not matched to a gene; V was cut back by 4 bases and J by 2 bases. CDR3 nucleotide sequence: TGTGCCAGCAGTGTACAGGGGACTGGAAACACCATATATTTT. This codes for CASSVQGTGNTIYF. The full variable domain, with the rest looked up from reference TRBV2 and TRBJ1-3, is EPEVTQTPSHQVTQMGQEVILRCVPISNHLYFYWYRQILGQKVEFLVSFYNNEISEKSEIFDDQFSVERPDGSNFTLKIRSTKLEDSAMYFCASSVQGTGNTIYFGEGSWLTVV.

The gene calls are TRBV29-1 and TRBJ2-5; D is possibly TRBD1 (6 bases). Trimming removed 4 bases at V and 4 bases at J, with 16 bases between. CDR1 SQVTM and CDR2 ANQGSEA come from the germline V gene. CDR3 length: 14 residues. Here the CDR3 DNA reads TGCAGCGTTGGACAGGCCAAACCTATAGAGACCCAGTACTTC. Residues: CSVGQAKPIETQYF.

This chain joins TRBV5-1 and TRBJ1-1, with 9 bases fitting TRBD1. Germline CDR1 reads SGHRS; CDR2 reads YFSETQ. With V trimmed by 4 bases and J by 5 bases, 9 bases remained unmatched. The CDR3 spans 15 residues. The CDR3 sequence is CASSRGQGSGTEAFF. For the CDR3, the DNA is TGCGCCAGCAGCAGAGGACAGGGGTCCGGGACTGAAGCTTTCTTT.

The rearrangement uses TRBV7-9 and TRBJ1-6; weak D call: TRBD1 (5 bases). The germline V gene encodes CDR1 SEHNR and CDR2 FQNEAQ (reference sequence). The CDR3 runs 14 residues. Trimming pared 4 bases from V and 5 bases from J, leaving 9 bases between. As DNA, the CDR3 is TGTGCCAGCAGCTCGGCGACAGATAATTCACCCCTCCACTTT. This encodes CASSSATDNSPLHF.

The V call is TRBV7-3, the J call TRBJ1-1; 9 bases fit TRBD1. Germline trimming cut 6 bases from V and 0 bases from J; bases unmatched to any gene: 8. The CDR3 has 16 residues. The germline V gene encodes CDR1 SGHTA and CDR2 FQGTGA. CDR3 nucleotides: TGTGCCAGCAGTCCTACAGGGGGCCTTGTGAACACTGAAGCTTTCTTT. Translating it yields CASSPTGGLVNTEAFF.

The chain recombines TRBV11-2 with TRBJ1-2, with a tentative D call TRBD1 (5 bases). The V gene lost 4 bases and the J gene lost 8 bases, with 14 bases spanning the gap. This CDR3 spans 13 amino acids. The germline CDR1 and CDR2 sequences are SGHAT and FQNNGV. CDR3 coding DNA: TGTGCCAGCAGCTCGGGACTGGGCGAGGGCTACACCTTC. Protein product: CASSSGLGEGYTF.

The rearrangement uses TRBV6-5 and TRBJ2-7, with D hard to call. Trimming shortened V by 8 bases and J by 0 bases, and 11 bases separated the two germline ends. Germline-derived CDR1 and CDR2 are MNHEY and SVGAGI. This CDR3 comprises 13 residues. The DNA for the CDR3 is TGTGCCAGCCGGAGTTCGGACTCCTACGAGCAGTACTTC. Translation gives CASRSSDSYEQYF.

V and J are TRBV11-2 and TRBJ2-5, with TRBD1 identical over 7 bases. The CDR3 is 15 residues long. Germline values: CDR1 SGHAT, CDR2 FQNNGV. V was clipped by 0 bases and J by 5 bases; unmatched bases: 6. In nucleotides, the CDR3 is TGTGCCAGCAGCTTAGAAACAGGGGTTTCGGAGACCCAGTACTTC. This sequence encodes CASSLETGVSETQYF.

This clone has just a few counts. The V gene is TRBV2, the J gene TRBJ1-5; D perhaps matches TRBD1 (6 bases). This CDR3 contains 14 residues. Germline CDR1 is SNHLY and CDR2 is FYNNEI. Trimming stripped 5 bases from V and 3 bases from J, with 11 bases between. For the CDR3, the DNA is TGTGCCAGCAGTAGGGGACAAACCAATCAGCCCCAGCATTTT. Protein sequence: CASSRGQTNQPQHF.

V gene TRBV9 combines with J gene TRBJ1-6; TRBD1 matches 11 bases. CDR1 is SGDLS and CDR2 is YYNGEE in the germline V gene. V trimming: 4 bases; J trimming: 2 bases; junction bases outside the gene matches: 8. CDR3 length: 18 amino acids. The CDR3 coding sequence is TGTGCCAGCAGCCCAGGGACAGGGGGAAACACCTATAATTCACCCCTCCACTTT. This codes for CASSPGTGGNTYNSPLHF. Full variable domain (rest looked up from reference TRBV9 and TRBJ1-6): DSGVTQTPKHLITATGQRVTLRCSPRSGDLSVYWYQQSLDQGLQFLIQYYNGEERAKGNILERFSAQQFPDLHSELNLSSLELGDSALYFCASSPGTGGNTYNSPLHFGNGTRLTVT.

The chain carries TRBV1 and TRBJ2-5; the table's D call, TRBD1, has no DNA check behind it. TRBV1 is a documented pseudogene. The CDR3 has 19 residues. Here the CDR3 DNA reads TGCACCAGCAGCCGTCCGGGGCGGCGACAGGGGGATCGTCAAGAGACCCAGTACTTC. Translation gives CTSSRPGRRQGDRQETQYF.